This T cell receptor beta chain was found in a study of PD-1 blockade in classical Hodgkin lymphoma. Turning to the study itself: Patients were administered nivolumab (3 mg/kg intravenously) every 2 weeks.

With regard to this clone: What it binds is not known.

Findings of the study overall: Lower baseline TCR diversity was reported for newly diagnosed patients than for healthy donors. With respect to the repertoire differences, their causes, possibly disease activity or prior therapy, remain undefined. Newly diagnosed patients and complete responders had comparable diversity at baseline.

From germline, CDR1 is LNHDA and CDR2 SQIVND (reference sequence). The CDR3 is made up of 12 amino acids. V shed 5 bases and J shed 4 bases, with 6 bases lying between them. The assay was immunoSEQ multiplex PCR, and TCRdb's table has in-frame clones only and misses some. The sample holds about 64,000 clones; roughly nine tenths are singletons and the top ten take approximately 10%. The time point was: cycle 4 day 1 (C4D1), after more than 5 weeks of nivolumab. Each of the patients experienced relapse following autologous stem cell transplantation, and their brentuximab vedotin exposure differed. This clonotype was sampled from a human donor with classical Hodgkin lymphoma. Here the sequenced sample was peripheral blood mononuclear cells (PBMCs), taken before the fourth cycle of nivolumab. The gene calls are TRBV19 and TRBJ2-1; D remains ambiguous. The CDR3 DNA sequence: TGTGCCAGTAGTGATGGATACAATGAGCAGTTCTTC. Protein product: CASSDGYNEQFF.